This T cell receptor (beta chain) was observed in a study of blood T cell repertoires in COVID-19. In the original processing: The assay estimated nucleated cells by amplifying reference gene primers. Clones were sequenced by immunoSEQ multiplex PCR, and TCRdb holds only the in-frame ones, with some missing. V and J calls and clone size are those listed in that table; D and trimming were worked out from the DNA. The sample lists around 150,000 clones; 81% were seen once. The CDR3 extends over 15 amino acids. Germline CDR1 and CDR2: MNHEY and SMNVEV (reference sequence). The J segment lost 4 bases and the V segment lost 10 bases, leaving 11 bases of the junction unmatched.

The chain recombines TRBV27 with TRBJ2-1, with 9 bases fitting TRBD1. The source material was peripheral blood. The clonotype comes from a woman aged 55-70 years with active or convalescent COVID-19. The CDR3 nucleotides read TGTGCCATTACAGTACCGGGACAGGGATACAATGAGCAGTTCTTC. This gives the protein CAITVPGQGYNEQFF.